This T cell receptor (beta chain) was observed in a study of cytomegalovirus exposure and HLA in healthy donors. The PCR had 60 Vbeta and 13 Jbeta primers. The protocol was immunoSEQ multiplex PCR, while the TCRdb copy is restricted to in-frame clones and leaves out a portion. The table includes about 200,000 clones, over 65% detected once. The CDR3 covers 13 residues. Germline values: CDR1 SGHRS, CDR2 YFSETQ. V was clipped by 0 bases and J by 6 bases, with 7 bases between them. Sequences were obtained from PBMCs. The V gene is TRBV5-1, the J gene TRBJ2-1; tentatively, D is TRBD1 (6 bases). The clonotype was recovered from a man aged 40-50 years in good health and CMV-seropositive. CDR3 DNA sequence: TGCGCCAGCAGCTTGGAGGGGGTCAATGAGCAGTTCTTC. Its protein is CASSLEGVNEQFF.